The present T cell receptor (beta chain) was sequenced within a study of T cell responses to AZD1222 COVID-19 vaccine. Across the study: Second doses were pooled across both intervals (about 4 or about 12 weeks). Study-level findings and limits: Recipients of two AZD1222 doses showed rising Spike-specific TCR breadth and depth. Targeting of unmutated variant regions was reportedly seen in nearly half of spike-specific TCRs. The number of AZD1222 recipients seropositive at baseline was only 6 or 7.

The ends were cut back, 3 bases at V and 8 bases at J, with 14 bases in the middle. The CDR3 has 14 amino acids. Germline V gene sequence: CDR1 SNHLY, CDR2 FYNNEI. Regarding this clone: Its antigen is undetermined.

Method: immunoSEQ multiplex PCR; TCRdb's copy keeps in-frame clones and lacks some. The data contain fewer than 120,000 clones, 81% of them singletons. The receptor was derived from an adult in good health. Here the sequenced sample was peripheral blood, taken on day 0 of AZD1222 vaccination. The V call is TRBV2, the J call TRBJ2-1; D may be TRBD1 (6 bases). This CDR3 reads CASSEGTIEHEQFF. DNA of the CDR3: TGTGCCAGCAGTGAGGGGACAATTGAACATGAGCAGTTCTTC.